The 26 T cell receptor beta chains below were found in one sample sequenced in a study of beta chain features in type 1 diabetes. As every portion of the isolated RNA was reverse transcribed, the sequencing read expressed TCRB transcripts. The repertoire was sequenced with immunoSEQ multiplex PCR; TCRdb's copy has only in-frame clones and lacks some. The sample comprises over 150,000 clones, less than 9.5% of which are singletons, and 0.65% rests with the top ten. Sequencing was carried out using central memory CD4+ T cells from blood. The origin of the receptors is a young man in good health.

Here the CDR3 reads CASTPLGTLNTEAFF. The CDR3 DNA follows: TGTGCCAGCACCCCGCTCGGGACTTTGAACACTGAAGCTTTCTTT. The chain employs TRBV25-1 and TRBJ1-1; weak D call: TRBD1 (5 bases). Germline values: CDR1 MGHDK, CDR2 SYGVNS. The CDR3 has 15 amino acids. V dropped 7 bases and J dropped 0 bases, with 15 bases sitting between them.

J is TRBJ1-2 and V is TRBV5-1; perhaps TRBD1 as D (6 bases). Germline V CDR1 and CDR2: SGHRS, YFSETQ. V was pared by 5 bases and J by 0 bases, with 11 bases between. The length of the CDR3 is 14 residues. Written as DNA, the CDR3 is TGCGCCAGCAGTACACAGGGCACTAACTATGGCTACACCTTC. As protein: CASSTQGTNYGYTF. The whole variable domain, remainder taken from reference TRBV5-1 and TRBJ1-2, is KAGVTQTPRYLIKTRGQQVTLSCSPISGHRSVSWYQQTPGQGLQFLFEYFSETQRNKGNFPGRFSGRQFSNSRSEMNVSTLELGDSALYLCASSTQGTNYGYTFGSGTRLTVV.

The chain combines TRBV7-2 with TRBJ2-5, with D perhaps TRBD2 (6 bases). Trimming pared 2 bases from V and 4 bases from J, leaving 11 bases between. The CDR3 extends over 14 amino acids. Germline V gene data show CDR1 as SGHTA and CDR2 as FQGNSA. CDR3 sequence reads: CASSLRTEGETQYF. CDR3 DNA sequence: TGTGCCAGCAGCTTAAGGACGGAGGGAGAGACCCAGTACTTC.

J is TRBJ1-1 and V is TRBV30; 7 bases line up with TRBD1. J lost 7 bases, V lost 0 bases, and 8 bases had no gene match. The length of the CDR3 is 14 residues. CDR1 is GTSNPN and CDR2 is SVGIG in the germline V gene (reference sequence). The CDR3 bases are TGTGCCTGGAGTGTTGGCAGGGGGTATAATGAAGCTTTCTTT. Protein: CAWSVGRGYNEAFF.

The table lists this clone with a few counts. The chain is built from TRBV30 and TRBJ2-2; D is undetermined. The ends were cut back, 5 bases at V and 6 bases at J, with 4 bases in the middle. CDR1 and CDR2 (germline): GTSNPN, SVGIG (reference sequence). The CDR3 runs to 10 residues. This CDR3 reads CAWAAGELFF. The CDR3 coding sequence is TGTGCCTGGGCAGCCGGGGAGCTGTTTTTT.

CDR3 loop: CASSDSGASTDTQYF. The CDR3 nucleotides are TGTGCCAGCAGCGATAGCGGGGCTAGCACAGATACGCAGTATTTT. The rearrangement uses TRBV7-3 and TRBJ2-3, with 8 nucleotides matching TRBD2. Unmatched junction bases numbered 4, after V lost 5 bases and J lost 0 bases. The CDR3 spans 15 residues. The germline V gene encodes CDR1 SGHTA and CDR2 FQGTGA.

The chain combines TRBV18 with TRBJ1-1, with D possibly TRBD1 on 5 matching bases. The CDR3 spans 15 residues. The V gene lost 0 bases and the J gene lost 5 bases, with 13 bases spanning the gap. Germline V gene lookup returns CDR1 KGHSH and CDR2 LQKENI. CDR3 nucleotides: TGTGCCAGCTCACCACCTGGCCAGGGCAGGACTGAAGCTTTCTTT. Translating it yields CASSPPGQGRTEAFF.

This clone was seen a few times. The gene calls are TRBV11-1 and TRBJ2-7; D gene uncertain. The CDR3 runs to 13 residues. Germline CDR1 reads SGHAT; CDR2 reads FQDESV (reference sequence). The V end was cut by 4 bases, the J end by 4 bases, with 11 bases between. The CDR3 loop reads CASSSPNYYEQYF. The CDR3 DNA follows: TGTGCCAGCAGCTCGCCTAACTATTACGAGCAGTACTTC.

This clone was recorded a few times. The chain combines TRBV2 with TRBJ2-1, with 10 bases matching TRBD1. The CDR3 extends over 13 amino acids. Trimming cost V 4 bases and J 8 bases; bases outside gene matches: 2. Germline CDR1 is SNHLY and CDR2 is FYNNEI. As DNA, the CDR3 is TGTGCCAGCAGTGGGACAGGGGGGGATGAGCAGTTCTTC. It is translated as CASSGTGGDEQFF.

The gene calls are TRBV5-5 and TRBJ1-1, with D possibly TRBD1 on 5 matching bases. The CDR3 loop spans 17 amino acids. Germline assignment: CDR1 SGHKS and CDR2 YYEKEE (reference sequence). With 4 bases removed from V and 9 bases from J, the gap between germline ends came to 28 bases. The chain's CDR3 is CASSHLDFGTPRSQAFF. The CDR3 nucleotides read TGTGCCAGCAGCCACTTGGACTTCGGGACTCCTAGGAGCCAAGCTTTCTTT.

The V call is TRBV7-9, the J call TRBJ2-3; 8 nucleotides align to TRBD1. V gave up 6 bases and J gave up 4 bases; unmatched junction bases: 12. This CDR3 spans 16 amino acids. CDR1 SEHNR and CDR2 FQNEAQ come from the germline V gene (reference sequence). This CDR3 is CASSHRGTIGADTQYF. The CDR3 DNA is TGTGCCAGCAGTCACAGGGGGACAATTGGCGCAGATACGCAGTATTTT.

The rearrangement joins TRBV5-1 to TRBJ2-7; TRBD2 aligns across 10 bases. J gave up 2 bases and V 4 bases, and 6 bases lay outside the gene matches. The CDR3 length is 15 residues. Looked up from germline, CDR1 is SGHRS and CDR2 is YFSETQ. The CDR3 spells CASSQSSGGTYEQYF. The CDR3 nucleotides are TGCGCCAGCAGCCAATCTAGCGGGGGCACCTACGAGCAGTACTTC. The variable domain in full, with the rest retrieved from reference TRBV5-1 and TRBJ2-7, is KAGVTQTPRYLIKTRGQQVTLSCSPISGHRSVSWYQQTPGQGLQFLFEYFSETQRNKGNFPGRFSGRQFSNSRSEMNVSTLELGDSALYLCASSQSSGGTYEQYFGPGTRLTVT.

In its sample, this clone was seen a few times. This chain connects TRBV4-2 to TRBJ1-2, with D perhaps matching TRBD1 (6 bases). The CDR3 is made up of 17 amino acids. From germline, CDR1 is LGHNA and CDR2 YNFKEQ. V gave up 2 bases and J gave up 6 bases, with 22 bases separating them. The DNA for the CDR3 is TGTGCCAGCAGCCAACTGGGGGACACGGGGTTGCGGAATGGCTACACCTTC. This encodes CASSQLGDTGLRNGYTF.

This clone was picked up a small number of times. The chain links TRBV6-5 to TRBJ2-7, with 8 bases identical to TRBD1. The CDR3 runs 13 residues. Trimming took 6 bases from V and 3 from J; bases not matched to a gene: 4. Germline-derived CDR1 and CDR2 are MNHEY and SVGAGI. The CDR3 DNA is TGTGCCAGCAGGCGGGACAGGAACTACGAGCAGTACTTC. It codes for CASRRDRNYEQYF.

This clone came up many times. The DNA for the CDR3 is TGTGCCACGGGCAACTATACAGGGGGTGAGCAGTTCTTC. Encoded protein: CATGNYTGGEQFF. This rearrangement joins TRBV15 to TRBJ2-1, with 8 bases aligning to TRBD1. This CDR3 contains 13 residues. V shed 9 bases, J shed 9 bases, and the junction held 10 bases outside the gene matches. Germline CDR1 reads LNHNV; CDR2 reads YYDKDF (reference sequence).

This clone was seen repeatedly, ten times or more. This chain connects TRBV18 to TRBJ2-3; 7 bases line up with TRBD2. From germline, CDR1 is KGHSH and CDR2 LQKENI. The V and J ends lost 0 bases and 2 bases, in that order; junction bases with no gene match: 5. The length of the CDR3 is 16 residues. As DNA, the CDR3 is TGTGCCAGCTCACCACCTGCAGCGGGGTTCACAGATACGCAGTATTTT. It yields the protein CASSPPAAGFTDTQYF.

This clone turned up a few times. This sequence joins TRBV7-9 and TRBJ1-2; 8 bases map to TRBD1. Losses at the gene ends were 2 bases for V and 5 bases for J; bases not matched to a gene: 1. The germline gives CDR1 SEHNR, CDR2 FQNEAQ (reference sequence). This CDR3 has 13 residues. The CDR3 coding sequence is TGTGCCAGCAGCTTAACAGGGGGATATGGCTACACCTTC. Translation gives CASSLTGGYGYTF.

The rearrangement uses TRBV30 and TRBJ2-5; TRBD2 matches 8 bases. CDR3 length: 14 amino acids. Germline V lookup: CDR1 GTSNPN, CDR2 SVGIG (reference sequence). After removal of 3 bases from V and 5 bases from J, the junction contained 8 bases not matched to a gene. The CDR3 DNA reads as TGTGCCTGGAGCGAGCGGGGGCCTGGGGAGACCCAGTACTTC. Its translation is CAWSERGPGETQYF. The full variable domain, its missing parts supplied by reference TRBV30 and TRBJ2-5, is SQTIHQWPATLVQPVGSPLSLECTVEGTSNPNLYWYRQAAGRGLQLLFYSVGIGQISSEVPQNLSASRPQDRQFILSSKKLLLSDSGFYLCAWSERGPGETQYFGPGTRLLVL.

This clone was picked up a small number of times. The rearrangement links TRBV27 to TRBJ1-2; D gene uncertain. Between the trimmed V and J ends, which lost 0 bases and 8 bases, there was a span of 16 bases. Germline CDR1 is MNHEY and CDR2 is SMNVEV (reference sequence). The CDR3 totals 15 residues. The CDR3 coding sequence is TGTGCCAGCAGTTTATCGGCAATCGGATCGAGGGGCTACACCTTC. This sequence encodes CASSLSAIGSRGYTF.

This clone was found a few times. This rearrangement joins TRBV27 to TRBJ1-2, with 7 bases lining up with TRBD1. Germline loops: CDR1 MNHEY, CDR2 SMNVEV (reference sequence). J was trimmed by 4 bases and V by 3 bases; bases with no gene match: 8. This CDR3 has 15 residues. The CDR3 loop reads CASSFTGDPGYGYTF. The CDR3 DNA reads as TGTGCCAGCAGTTTCACAGGGGACCCAGGCTATGGCTACACCTTC.

This chain connects TRBV7-2 to TRBJ2-1, with 13 bases that match TRBD2. With 1 base clipped from V and 7 bases from J, the junction kept 7 bases outside the gene matches. This CDR3 comprises 17 residues. Germline lookup yields CDR1 SGHTA and CDR2 FQGNSA. The CDR3 sequence: CASSLGLAGGPWNEQFF. The CDR3 DNA reads TGTGCCAGCAGCTTAGGACTAGCGGGGGGCCCCTGGAATGAGCAGTTCTTC. The whole variable domain, remainder taken from reference TRBV7-2 and TRBJ2-1, is GAGVSQSPSNKVTEKGKDVELRCDPISGHTALYWYRQSLGQGLEFLIYFQGNSAPDKSGLPSDRFSAERTGGSVSTLTIQRTQQEDSAVYLCASSLGLAGGPWNEQFFGPGTRLTVL.

Only a few counts were recorded for this clone. The rearrangement uses TRBV7-2 and TRBJ1-5, with D possibly matching TRBD1 (5 bases). The CDR3 contains 14 residues. Germline-derived CDR1 and CDR2 are SGHTA and FQGNSA. With 5 bases removed from V and 4 bases from J, the gap between germline ends came to 12 bases. DNA for the CDR3: TGTGCCAGCAGCGCGGGGGGTTTGAATCAGCCCCAGCATTTT. Its translation is CASSAGGLNQPQHF.

V gene TRBV28 combines with J gene TRBJ2-6, with D perhaps matching TRBD2 (6 bases). The ends were cut back, 2 bases at V and 0 bases at J, with 8 bases in the middle. The germline V gene has CDR1 MDHEN and CDR2 SYDVKM. This CDR3 contains 16 residues. CDR3 sequence (DNA): TGTGCCAGCAGTTTACACGGGAGCTCTGGGGCCAACGTCCTGACTTTC. As protein: CASSLHGSSGANVLTF.

The chain has TRBV25-1 and TRBJ1-1; 7 bases line up with TRBD1. The germline CDR1 and CDR2 sequences are MGHDK and SYGVNS. V trimming: 7 bases; J trimming: 0 bases; junction bases outside the gene matches: 5. This CDR3 region has 14 residues. Here the CDR3 DNA reads TGTGCCAGCACCACGACAGGGATGAACACTGAAGCTTTCTTT. Translating it yields CASTTTGMNTEAFF.

This clone has a handful of counts. This sequence joins TRBV28 and TRBJ1-2, with 7 bases lining up with TRBD1. This CDR3 region has 15 residues. V trimming: 9 bases; J trimming: 2 bases; junction bases outside the gene matches: 12. Germline V CDR1 and CDR2: MDHEN, SYDVKM. The CDR3, as DNA: TGTGCCAGTAGGACAGGAGCCTCTTCCAACTATGGCTACACCTTC. This translates into CASRTGASSNYGYTF.

This clone appeared a few times. A read error may account for a junction end that differs from germline. The V call is TRBV4-1, the J call TRBJ2-5; 7 nucleotides line up with TRBD1. The CDR3 consists of 14 residues. Germline CDR1 is MGHRA and CDR2 is YSYEKL. The CDR3 DNA reads TGTGCCAGCAGCCAGGGGGACACAGAAGAGACCCAGTACTTC. Translated, it gives CASSQGDTEETQYF.